This TCR beta chain was profiled in a study of T cells expressing NK-cell markers. The wider study: Sequencing covered eight donors, seven HCMV-seropositive and one seronegative.

Production of TCR beta cDNA relied on 5'RACE template switching with UMIs. TCRdb reprocessed the 5' RACE reads and stores each CDR3 protein as one record, lacking DNA. This sample's clone table lists 500,000 or so distinct CDR3 sequences. Turning to this clonotype: Its antigen is as yet unknown.

Study conclusions and caveats: Four donors' CD3+CD56-NKG2C+ cells were dominated by the same clonotypes. For over 5 donors, the dominant NKG2C+ clonotypes made up about 1.0-7.5% of their CD8+ T cells.

Germline V CDR1 and CDR2: SGHRS, YFSETQ. The CDR3 consists of 14 residues. The clonotype originates from a man between 18 and 29 years old in good health. V usage is TRBV5-1 and J usage is TRBJ1-4; TCRdb calls TRBD1, which cannot be checked without DNA. Source material: blood T cells: a sorted CD56 or NKG2C T cell subset, CD4+ or CD8+ T cells, or bulk PBMC T cells (not recorded which). The CDR3 sequence: CASSTGTPNEKLFF.